The clone carrying this T cell receptor (beta chain) has a count of ten or more. CDR3 length: 16 amino acids. In germline, CDR1 is LGHDT, CDR2 YNNKEL (reference sequence). Trimming left V 1 base short and J 2 bases short, with 13 bases between. TCRdb used MiXCR to reprocess the 5' RACE reads, holding one entry per CDR3 protein. The repertoire holds approximately 87,000 distinct CDR3 sequences, roughly 15% seen once, with more than 6% in the top ten. This sample is drawn from a study of neurological immune-mediated disorders. Sequenced material: PBMCs. The receptor was derived from a woman aged 50 to 65 in good health. This rearrangement joins TRBV3-1 to TRBJ2-3; a possible D gene is TRBD2 (7 bases). CDR3 nucleotide sequence: TGTGCCAGCAGCCAAGTTCCGGGGGGCGACACAGATACGCAGTATTTT. It encodes CASSQVPGGDTDTQYF.